Each of the 7 T cell receptor beta chains below was sequenced from the same sample in a study of siplizumab effects on memory and regulatory T cells. Sequencing was performed with immunoSEQ multiplex PCR; in TCRdb, only in-frame clones are kept and a portion is missing. Altogether roughly 68,000 clones are present, approximately 87% being singletons, with the ten largest covering roughly 3.8%. Sequencing was done on a sample of memory CD4+ T cells sorted from blood. These receptors were collected from a human donor in good health.

This clone was counted between two and nine times. V usage is TRBV18 and J usage is TRBJ1-1; D unresolved. CDR1 is KGHSH and CDR2 is LQKENI in the germline V gene. This CDR3 is 13 amino acids long. Trimming left V 4 bases short and J 1 base short, with 7 bases between. CDR3 sequence (DNA): TGTGCCAGCTCACACGGGGAGAACACTGAAGCTTTCTTT. Translated, it gives CASSHGENTEAFF. The full variable domain, completed using reference TRBV18 and TRBJ1-1, is NAGVMQNPRHLVRRRGQEARLRCSPMKGHSHVYWYRQLPEEGLKFMVYLQKENIIDESGMPKERFSAEFPKEGPSILRIQQVVRGDSAAYFCASSHGENTEAFFGQGTRLTVV.

This clone was seen more than once but under ten times. The rearrangement joins TRBV9 to TRBJ1-5; tentatively, D is TRBD1 (6 bases). The CDR3 has 14 amino acids. V was pared by 0 bases and J by 3 bases, with 7 bases between. Germline-derived CDR1 and CDR2 are SGDLS and YYNGEE. DNA of the CDR3: TGTGCCAGCAGCGTAGGGACAGACAATCAGCCCCAGCATTTT. It specifies CASSVGTDNQPQHF. Combining the CDR3 with reference TRBV9 and TRBJ1-5 gives the whole variable domain DSGVTQTPKHLITATGQRVTLRCSPRSGDLSVYWYQQSLDQGLQFLIQYYNGEERAKGNILERFSAQQFPDLHSELNLSSLELGDSALYFCASSVGTDNQPQHFGDGTRLSIL.

This clone has more than one count but fewer than ten. CDR3 in amino acids: CASSYSQGADTQYF. DNA for the CDR3: TGTGCCAGCAGCTATAGTCAGGGGGCAGATACGCAGTATTTT. V is TRBV7-2 and J is TRBJ2-3; 7 nucleotides agree with TRBD1. Trimming took 4 bases from V and 4 from J; bases not matched to a gene: 5. Per germline, CDR1 SGHTA and CDR2 FQGNSA. This CDR3 contains 14 residues.

This clone was counted between two and nine times. This rearrangement joins TRBV5-8 to TRBJ2-1, with D possibly matching TRBD1 (6 bases). The CDR3 covers 16 residues. Looked up from germline, CDR1 is SGHTS and CDR2 is YDEGEE. Trimming stripped 1 base from V and 2 bases from J, with 13 bases between. The CDR3 spells CASSLFRGQTYNEQFF. In nucleotides, the CDR3 is TGTGCCAGCAGCTTGTTTCGAGGACAGACCTACAATGAGCAGTTCTTC. The entire variable domain, with the rest obtained from reference TRBV5-8 and TRBJ2-1, is as follows: EAGVTQSPTHLIKTRGQQATLRCSPISGHTSVYWYQQALGLGLQFLLWYDEGEERNRGNFPPRFSGRQFPNYSSELNVNALELEDSALYLCASSLFRGQTYNEQFFGPGTRLTVL.

V and J are TRBV19 and TRBJ2-3, with a weak D call TRBD1 (6 bases). V dropped 6 bases and J dropped 5 bases, with 9 bases sitting between them. The germline V gene has CDR1 LNHDA and CDR2 SQIVND (reference sequence). CDR3 length: 12 residues. CDR3 loop: CASSPQGDTQYF. The DNA of the CDR3 is TGTGCCAGTAGCCCACAGGGAGATACGCAGTATTTT.

The genes are TRBV7-2 and TRBJ2-6, with D perhaps TRBD1 or TRBD2 (6 bases each). V was pared by 8 bases and J by 0 bases, with 11 bases between. Per germline, CDR1 SGHTA and CDR2 FQGNSA. This CDR3 spans 15 amino acids. The CDR3 reads CASGGGSSGANVLTF. CDR3 in DNA: TGTGCCAGCGGAGGGGGGAGCTCTGGGGCCAACGTCCTGACTTTC. The whole variable domain, filled in from reference TRBV7-2 and TRBJ2-6, reads GAGVSQSPSNKVTEKGKDVELRCDPISGHTALYWYRQSLGQGLEFLIYFQGNSAPDKSGLPSDRFSAERTGGSVSTLTIQRTQQEDSAVYLCASGGGSSGANVLTFGAGSRLTVL.

The chain couples TRBV13 to TRBJ1-6, with D unresolved. The CDR3 sequence is 15 residues long. Germline V lookup: CDR1 PRHDT, CDR2 FYEKMQ (reference sequence). Trimming left V 5 bases short and J 0 bases short, with 8 bases between. This chain's CDR3 is CASSPQSSYNSPLHF. The CDR3 bases are TGTGCCAGCAGCCCACAGAGCTCCTATAATTCACCCCTCCACTTT.